The subject of this entry is one T cell receptor (beta chain). This sample was taken from a study of blood T cell repertoires in COVID-19. Study-wide background: Samples came from the United States, Italy and Spain, spanning acute and convalescent COVID-19.

In the study's own analysis: Reference gene primer amplification gave nucleated cell count estimates. The method was immunoSEQ multiplex PCR; TCRdb's version includes in-frame clones alone and lacks a portion of them. For V, J and clone size, that table is used; D and trimming come from the DNA. Found here are about 84,000 clones, more than 80% of them singletons; the top ten hold roughly 29%. This TCR came from a woman aged 80 or older with acute or convalescent COVID-19. Sequencing used peripheral blood.

The CDR3 sequence is CASSWGIGGGNTIYF. The DNA for the CDR3 is TGCGCCAGCAGCTGGGGCATAGGGGGAGGAAACACCATATATTTT. V gene TRBV5-1 combines with J gene TRBJ1-3; a possible D gene is TRBD1 (6 bases). The germline gives CDR1 SGHRS, CDR2 YFSETQ. Deletions cut 3 bases from V and 4 bases from J, with 14 bases between. CDR3 length: 15 amino acids.